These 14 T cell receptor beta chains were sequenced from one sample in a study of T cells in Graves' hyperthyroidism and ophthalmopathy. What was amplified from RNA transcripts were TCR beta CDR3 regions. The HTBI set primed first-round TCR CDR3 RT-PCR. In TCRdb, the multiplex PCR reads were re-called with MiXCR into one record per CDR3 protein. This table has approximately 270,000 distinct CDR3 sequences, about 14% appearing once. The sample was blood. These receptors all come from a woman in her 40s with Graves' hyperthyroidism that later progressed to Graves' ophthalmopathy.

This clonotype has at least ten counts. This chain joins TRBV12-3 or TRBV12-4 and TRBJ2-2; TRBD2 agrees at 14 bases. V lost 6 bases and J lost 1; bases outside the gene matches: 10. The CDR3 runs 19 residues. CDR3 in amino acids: CASRTRLAGGPVNTGELFF. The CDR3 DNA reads TGTGCCAGCAGGACCCGACTAGCGGGAGGGCCAGTGAACACCGGGGAGCTGTTTTTT.

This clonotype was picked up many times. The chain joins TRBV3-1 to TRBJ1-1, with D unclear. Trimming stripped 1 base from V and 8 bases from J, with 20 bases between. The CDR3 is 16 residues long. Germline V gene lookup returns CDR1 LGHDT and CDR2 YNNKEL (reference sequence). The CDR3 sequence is CASSQAPLSSGGEAFF. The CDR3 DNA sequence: TGTGCCAGCAGCCAAGCCCCCCTCTCGTCGGGAGGAGAAGCTTTCTTT.

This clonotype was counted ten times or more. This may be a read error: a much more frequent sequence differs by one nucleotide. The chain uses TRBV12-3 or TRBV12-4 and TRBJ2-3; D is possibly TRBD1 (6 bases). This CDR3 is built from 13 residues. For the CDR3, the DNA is TGTGCCAGCATACACAGGGACACAGGTACGCAGTATTTT. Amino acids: CASIHRDTGTQYF.

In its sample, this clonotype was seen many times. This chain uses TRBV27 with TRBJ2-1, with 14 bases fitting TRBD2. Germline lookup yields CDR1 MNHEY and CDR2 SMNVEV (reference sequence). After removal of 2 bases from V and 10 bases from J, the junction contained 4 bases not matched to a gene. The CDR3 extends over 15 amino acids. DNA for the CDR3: TGTGCCAGCAGTTTACCCGGACTAGCGGGAGGCGAGCAGTTCTTC. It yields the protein CASSLPGLAGGEQFF.

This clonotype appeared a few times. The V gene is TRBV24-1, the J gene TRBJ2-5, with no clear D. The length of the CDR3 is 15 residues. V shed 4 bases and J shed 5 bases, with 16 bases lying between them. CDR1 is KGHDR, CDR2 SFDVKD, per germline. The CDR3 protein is CATSDRRTLGETQYF. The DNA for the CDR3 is TGTGCCACCAGTGACAGACGGACCCTCGGGGAGACCCAGTACTTC.

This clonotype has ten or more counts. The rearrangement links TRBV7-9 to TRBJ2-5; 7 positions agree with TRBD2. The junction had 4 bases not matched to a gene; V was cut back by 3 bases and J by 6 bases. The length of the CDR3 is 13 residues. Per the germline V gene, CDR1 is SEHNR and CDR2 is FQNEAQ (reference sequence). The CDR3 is CASSFEGGKTQYF. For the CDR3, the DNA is TGTGCCAGCAGCTTTGAGGGAGGGAAGACCCAGTACTTC.

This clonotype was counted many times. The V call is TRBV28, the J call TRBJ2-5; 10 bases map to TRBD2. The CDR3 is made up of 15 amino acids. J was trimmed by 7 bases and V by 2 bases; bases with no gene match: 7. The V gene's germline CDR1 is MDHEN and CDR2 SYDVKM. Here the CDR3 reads CASSLRLAGAGTQYF. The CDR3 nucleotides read TGTGCCAGCAGTTTAAGGCTAGCGGGGGCCGGGACCCAGTACTTC.

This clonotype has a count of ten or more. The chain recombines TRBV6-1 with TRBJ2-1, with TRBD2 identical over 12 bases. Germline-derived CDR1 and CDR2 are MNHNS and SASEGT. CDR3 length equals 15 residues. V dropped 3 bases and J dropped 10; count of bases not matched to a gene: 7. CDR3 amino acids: CASSERTSGAWEQFF. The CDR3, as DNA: TGTGCCAGCAGTGAGAGGACTAGCGGGGCCTGGGAGCAGTTCTTC.

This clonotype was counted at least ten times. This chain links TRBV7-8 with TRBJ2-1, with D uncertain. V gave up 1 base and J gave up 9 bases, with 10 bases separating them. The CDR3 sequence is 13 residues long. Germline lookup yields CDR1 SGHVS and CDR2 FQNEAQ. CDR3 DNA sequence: TGTGCCAGCAGCTTAGGACTGTTGAGTGAGCAGTTCTTC. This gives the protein CASSLGLLSEQFF.

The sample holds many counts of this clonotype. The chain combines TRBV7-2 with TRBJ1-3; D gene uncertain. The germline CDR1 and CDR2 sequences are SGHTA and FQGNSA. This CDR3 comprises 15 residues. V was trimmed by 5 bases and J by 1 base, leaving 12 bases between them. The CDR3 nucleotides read TGTGCCAGCAGCATAGACAATGGATCTGGAAACACCATATATTTT. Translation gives CASSIDNGSGNTIYF.

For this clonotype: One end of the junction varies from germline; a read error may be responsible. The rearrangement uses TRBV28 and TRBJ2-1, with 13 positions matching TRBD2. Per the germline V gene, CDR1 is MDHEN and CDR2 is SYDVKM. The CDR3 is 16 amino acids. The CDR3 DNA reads TGTGCCAGCAGTTTGATACTAGCGGGAGGGTGCAATGAGCAGTCCTTC. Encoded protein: CASSLILAGGCNEQSF. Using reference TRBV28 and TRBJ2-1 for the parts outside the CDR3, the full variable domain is DVKVTQSSRYLVKRTGEKVFLECVQDMDHENMFWYRQDPGLGLRLIYFSYDVKMKEKGDIPEGYSVSREKKERFSLILESASTNQTSMYLCASSLILAGGCNEQSFGPGTRLTVL.

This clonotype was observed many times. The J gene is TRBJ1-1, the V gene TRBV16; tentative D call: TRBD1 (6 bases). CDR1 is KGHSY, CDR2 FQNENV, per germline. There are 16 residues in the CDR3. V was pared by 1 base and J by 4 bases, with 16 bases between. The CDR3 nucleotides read TGTGCCAGCAGCCAATTTGGGGGGGCAGGCGCCACTGAAGCTTTCTTT. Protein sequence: CASSQFGGAGATEAFF. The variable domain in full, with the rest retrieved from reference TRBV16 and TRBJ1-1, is GEEVAQTPKHLVRGEGQKAKLYCAPIKGHSYVFWYQQVLKNEFKFLISFQNENVFDETGMPKERFSAKCLPNSPCSLEIQATKLEDSAVYFCASSQFGGAGATEAFFGQGTRLTVV.

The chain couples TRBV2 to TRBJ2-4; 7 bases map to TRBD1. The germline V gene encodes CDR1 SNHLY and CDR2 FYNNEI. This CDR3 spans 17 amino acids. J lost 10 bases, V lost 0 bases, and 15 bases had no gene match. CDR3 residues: CASSEAQVARGLGIQYF. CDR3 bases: TGTGCCAGCAGTGAAGCGCAGGTCGCGAGGGGGCTTGGGATTCAGTACTTC.

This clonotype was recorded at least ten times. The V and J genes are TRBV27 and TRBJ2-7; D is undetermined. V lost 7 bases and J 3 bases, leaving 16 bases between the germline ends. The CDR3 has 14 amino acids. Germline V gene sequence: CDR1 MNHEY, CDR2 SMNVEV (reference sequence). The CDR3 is CASTPRGPSYEQYF. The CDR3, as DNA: TGTGCCAGCACCCCTCGTGGACCTAGCTACGAGCAGTACTTC.